Sequencing of this TCR beta chain was carried out in a study of cytomegalovirus exposure and HLA in healthy donors. Study background: Unique TCRs from HLA-typed donors, 70 million to 85 million of them, were held in an early data release.

Overall study findings and caveats: TCR association rates varied by HLA locus in a later analysis, with DRB1 highest and HLA-C lowest. Altogether, about 160 TCR beta chains were recorded as cytomegalovirus-associated.

As regards this clone: Its target is unknown.

Trimming took 5 bases from V and 9 from J; bases not matched to a gene: 10. Per the germline V gene, CDR1 is SGHTA and CDR2 is FQGNSA. This CDR3 spans 14 amino acids. Primers included in the PCR were 60 Vbeta and 13 Jbeta primers. TCRdb's table, derived via immunoSEQ multiplex PCR, lists solely in-frame clones and lacks some. The sample carries 120,000 or so clones, roughly four fifths recorded once. The sequenced material came from PBMCs. The sequence was collected from a man aged 35-49 years in good health and CMV-seronegative. This chain links TRBV7-2 with TRBJ2-4, with TRBD1 identical over 7 bases. The CDR3 DNA reads as TGTGCCAGCAGCCCGCGGACAGGTCGGGGCATTCAGTACTTC. Protein: CASSPRTGRGIQYF.